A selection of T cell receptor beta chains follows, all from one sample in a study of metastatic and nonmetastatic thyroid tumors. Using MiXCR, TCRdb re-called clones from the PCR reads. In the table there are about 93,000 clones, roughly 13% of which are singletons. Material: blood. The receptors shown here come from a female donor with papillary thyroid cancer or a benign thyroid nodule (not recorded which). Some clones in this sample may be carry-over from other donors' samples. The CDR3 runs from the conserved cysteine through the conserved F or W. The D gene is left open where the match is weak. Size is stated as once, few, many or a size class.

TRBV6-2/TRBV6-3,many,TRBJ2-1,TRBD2,TGTGCCAGCAGTTACGCGACTAGCTCTGAGCAGTTCTTC,CASSYATSSEQFF
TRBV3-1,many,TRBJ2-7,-,TGTGCCAGCAGCCAAGAAGTCTACGAGCAGTACTTC,CASSQEVYEQYF
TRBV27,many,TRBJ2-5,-,TGTGCCAGCAGTTTTGGGTTGGCGGGACAAGAGACCCAGTACTTC,CASSFGLAGQETQYF
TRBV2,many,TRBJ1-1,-,TGTGCCAGCAGGGGACAGAACACTGAAGCTTTCTTT,CASRGQNTEAFF
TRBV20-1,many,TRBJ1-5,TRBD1,TGCAGTGCCACGGACAGGGTCCAATTGAATCAGCCCCAGCATTTT,CSATDRVQLNQPQHF
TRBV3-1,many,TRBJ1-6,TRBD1,TGTGCCAGCAGTTTCGACTCCGGGACAGGGGCATCACCCCTCCACTTT,CASSFDSGTGASPLHF
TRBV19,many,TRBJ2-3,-,TGTGCCAGTAGTATAACCGGTCAAAGCACAGATACGCAGTATTTT,CASSITGQSTDTQYF
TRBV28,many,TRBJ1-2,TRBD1,TGTGCCAGCAGCACCGGGACAGGGGGCGCCGGCTACACCTTC,CASSTGTGGAGYTF
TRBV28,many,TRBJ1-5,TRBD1,TGTGCCAGCAGTCTCGGACAGGGTGGTCAGCCCCAGCATTTT,CASSLGQGGQPQHF
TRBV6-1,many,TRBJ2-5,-,TGTGCCAGCAGGCCCTGGGGGGTCGAGACCCAGTACTTC,CASRPWGVETQYF
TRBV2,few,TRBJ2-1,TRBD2,TGTGCCAGCAGGATACTAGGACTAGCGAACAATGAGCAGTTCTTC,CASRILGLANNEQFF
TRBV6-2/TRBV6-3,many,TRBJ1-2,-,TGTGCCAGCAGACGGGACCGAGACTATGGCTACACCTTC,CASRRDRDYGYTF
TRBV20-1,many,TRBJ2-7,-,TGCAGTGCTAGAGATCCTGGAACTAGATACGAGCAGTACTTC,CSARDPGTRYEQYF
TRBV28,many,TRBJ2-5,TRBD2,TGTGCCAGCAGTCCCTCAGCGGGAGTGGGTGAGACCCAGTACTTC,CASSPSAGVGETQYF
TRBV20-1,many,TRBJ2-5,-,TGCAGCCCTAAACACGGACCCGGGGCCCAGTACTTC,CSPKHGPGAQYF
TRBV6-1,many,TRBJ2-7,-,TGTGCCAGCGAACTTGGGGGGCTAGAGCAGTACTTC,CASELGGLEQYF
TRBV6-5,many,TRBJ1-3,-,TGTGCCAGCAGTTACTCGAGGGTTGGATCGGGAAACACCATATATTTT,CASSYSRVGSGNTIYF
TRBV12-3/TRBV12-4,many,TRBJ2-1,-,TGTGCCAGCAGTTTGACAGAAAACAATGAGCAGTTCTTC,CASSLTENNEQFF
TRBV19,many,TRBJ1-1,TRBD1,TGTGCCAGTGGCACAGGGGGGAACACTGAAGCTTTCTTT,CASGTGGNTEAFF
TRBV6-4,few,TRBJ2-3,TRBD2,TGTGCCAGCAGGCCCTTAGCGGGATGGACTGATACGCAGTATTTT,CASRPLAGWTDTQYF
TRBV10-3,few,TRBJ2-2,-,TGTGCCATCAGTGAGTCCAGCAGGGCGGCCGGGGAGCTGTTTTTT,CAISESSRAAGELFF
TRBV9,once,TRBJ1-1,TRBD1,TGTGCCAGCAGCGTAGAACCAGGGGGCCACACTGAAGCTTTCTTT,CASSVEPGGHTEAFF
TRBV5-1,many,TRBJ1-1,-,TGCGCCAGCACAGGGAGCGCTGAAGCTTTCTTT,CASTGSAEAFF
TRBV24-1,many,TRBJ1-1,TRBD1,TGTGCCACCCGGGGACAGAGGAACACTGAAGCTTTCTTT,CATRGQRNTEAFF
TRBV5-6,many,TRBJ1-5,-,TGTGCCAGCAGCTTGTGGAATCAGCCCCAGCATTTT,CASSLWNQPQHF
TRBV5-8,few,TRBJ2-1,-,TGTGCCAGCAGGGGAGGGGGGAATGAGCAGTTCTTC,CASRGGGNEQFF
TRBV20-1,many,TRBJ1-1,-,TGCAGCCCTAGCGGGAGGGGGACTGAAGCTTTCTTT,CSPSGRGTEAFF
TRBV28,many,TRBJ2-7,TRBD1,TGTGCCAGCAGTCCTCCAGACAGGGGGCCCGAGCAGTACTTC,CASSPPDRGPEQYF
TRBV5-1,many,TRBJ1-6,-,TGCGCCAGCAGCCCCTCGCGGGGGGACGGAGGGAATTCACCCCTCCACTTT,CASSPSRGDGGNSPLHF
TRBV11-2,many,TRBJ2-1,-,TGTGCCAGCAGCTTAGAAATCGCGGGGTACCCAACATTCAAGGATGAGCAGTTCTTC,CASSLEIAGYPTFKDEQFF